The TCR beta chain under discussion was sequenced for a study of a mutant IDH1 vaccine in newly diagnosed glioma. Study-level information: Patients came in for eight vaccinations, in weeks 1, 3, 5, 7, 11, 15, 19 and 23. Beginning 4-6 weeks after radiotherapy alone, or with temozolomide cycles, vaccination took place. Overall study results and limits: Pseudoprogression appears to have had no connection to changes in top peripheral T cell clonotypes. Of the patients, roughly 95% had vaccine-induced immune responses.

The data were produced by immunoSEQ multiplex PCR, yet TCRdb's version contains in-frame clones alone and is incomplete. The table includes 50,000 to 65,000 clones, roughly 84% detected once. Per germline, CDR1 LNHDA and CDR2 SQIVND (reference sequence). Trimming stripped 2 bases from V and 0 bases from J, with 10 bases between. This CDR3 spans 15 amino acids. Time point denoted: week 11, during vaccination. Topical imiquimod accompanied each vaccine dose, which consisted of 300 ug of mutant IDH1 20-mer peptide. Comments on this clone: What it binds is not known.

The receptor was isolated from a woman in her forties or fifties with glioma. Here the sequenced sample was PBMCs, taken from a glioma patient whose treatment included an IDH1 peptide vaccine. The chain is built from TRBV19 and TRBJ1-1; no clear D. Here the CDR3 reads CASSITSYMNTEAFF. The CDR3 coding sequence is TGTGCCAGTAGTATAACGTCATACATGAACACTGAAGCTTTCTTT.